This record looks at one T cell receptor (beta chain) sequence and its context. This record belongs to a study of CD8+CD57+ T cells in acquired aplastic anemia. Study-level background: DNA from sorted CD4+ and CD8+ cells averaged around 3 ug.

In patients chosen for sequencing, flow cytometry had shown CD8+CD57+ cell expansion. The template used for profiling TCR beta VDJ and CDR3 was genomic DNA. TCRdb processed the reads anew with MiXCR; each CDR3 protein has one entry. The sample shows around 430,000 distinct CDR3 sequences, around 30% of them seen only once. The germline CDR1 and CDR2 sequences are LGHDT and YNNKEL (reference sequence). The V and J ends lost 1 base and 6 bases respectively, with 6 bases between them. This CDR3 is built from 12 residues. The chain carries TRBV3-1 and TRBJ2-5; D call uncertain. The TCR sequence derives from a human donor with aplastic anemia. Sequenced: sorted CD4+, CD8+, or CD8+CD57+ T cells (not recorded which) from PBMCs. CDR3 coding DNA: TGTGCCAGCAGCCAAGTTGAGAAGACCCAGTACTTC. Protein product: CASSQVEKTQYF.